These 12 T cell receptor beta chains were all obtained from the same sample, sequenced in a study of T cells after yellow fever vaccination. TCRdb used MiXCR to reprocess the 5' RACE reads, holding one entry per CDR3 protein. The table has some 400,000 distinct CDR3 sequences, 18% seen once. This specimen consisted of PBMCs, obtained before the yellow fever booster vaccination. The receptors were sampled from a man aged 18 to 29 who received the YFV17D yellow fever vaccine.

The chain is built from TRBV5-4 and TRBJ1-4, with TRBD1 as a possible D gene (6 bases). CDR1 is SGHNT, CDR2 YYREEE, per germline (reference sequence). V dropped 1 base and J dropped 6 bases, with 10 bases sitting between them. The CDR3 runs 14 residues. The CDR3 coding sequence is TGTGCCAGCAGCTTGACAGGGAATGATGAAAAACTGTTTTTT. It codes for CASSLTGNDEKLFF. The full variable domain, in which reference TRBV5-4 and TRBJ1-4 provide the parts outside the CDR3, is ETGVTQSPTHLIKTRGQQVTLRCSSQSGHNTVSWYQQALGQGPQFIFQYYREEENGRGNFPPRFSGLQFPNYSSELNVNALELDDSALYLCASSLTGNDEKLFFGSGTQLSVL.

The chain carries TRBV12-1 and TRBJ2-1; TRBD1, the D gene given by the table, was not confirmed from the DNA. TRBV12-1 corresponds to a pseudogene. The CDR3 is 11 residues long. CDR3 amino acids: CARGGYNEQFF. The CDR3 DNA reads as TGTGCCAGGGGCGGTTACAATGAGCAGTTCTTC.

This clonotype was seen a few times. The chain couples TRBV10-1 to TRBJ2-3; TRBD2 aligns across 7 bases. V lost 7 bases and J lost 1; bases outside the gene matches: 5. CDR1 and CDR2 (germline): WNHNN, SYGVQD (reference sequence). The CDR3 runs 14 residues. The CDR3 coding sequence is TGCGCCAGCACTGATAGCGGGTGCACAGATACGCAGTATTTT. Translating gives CASTDSGCTDTQYF.

The chain employs TRBV5-1 and TRBJ2-5; D tentatively reads TRBD1 or TRBD2 (5 bases each). This CDR3 has 16 amino acids. V lost 1 base and J lost 0, with 13 bases in between. Per the germline V gene, CDR1 is SGHRS and CDR2 is YFSETQ. DNA for the CDR3: TGCGCCAGCAGCTTGTCCCGGGGCAGCCACCAAGAGACCCAGTACTTC. Its translation: CASSLSRGSHQETQYF.

This clonotype has more than one count but fewer than ten. The genes are TRBV5-1 and TRBJ1-6; 7 positions agree with TRBD1. Germline V CDR1 and CDR2: SGHRS, YFSETQ. V gave up 5 bases and J gave up 6 bases; unmatched junction bases: 8. This CDR3 has 15 residues. The chain's CDR3 is CASRSSDRINSPLHF. The CDR3 region has the DNA TGCGCCAGCAGGTCCTCGGACAGGATTAATTCACCCCTCCACTTT.

CDR3 in DNA: TGTGCCAGCAGCTTCACCTCGGCAGGCTCGGATACGCAGTATTTT. The encoded protein is CASSFTSAGSDTQYF. The gene calls are TRBV12-3 or TRBV12-4 and TRBJ2-3, with unresolved D. V was cut by 6 bases and J by 6 bases, with 19 bases left in between. This CDR3 has 15 amino acids.

The chain uses TRBV18 and TRBJ1-1; D gene unclear. This CDR3 spans 14 amino acids. The germline V gene encodes CDR1 KGHSH and CDR2 LQKENI. V gave up 7 bases and J gave up 3 bases, with 15 bases separating them. CDR3 in DNA: TGTGCCAGCTTTCCCGTGGGGTCCGACACTGAAGCTTTCTTT. This encodes CASFPVGSDTEAFF.

This clonotype was seen at least ten times. The chain links TRBV2 to TRBJ1-5, with D tentatively TRBD1 (5 bases). V was clipped by 8 bases and J by 6 bases, with 14 bases between them. Germline V lookup: CDR1 SNHLY, CDR2 FYNNEI. This CDR3 is built from 13 residues. CDR3 sequence (DNA): TGTGCCAGCTATTCAGAAAGGGGTCAGCCCCAGCATTTT. Protein sequence: CASYSERGQPQHF.

The chain joins TRBV5-1 to TRBJ2-7; no clear D. This CDR3 spans 12 amino acids. Germline V CDR1 and CDR2: SGHRS, YFSETQ. V lost 0 bases, J lost 9 bases, and 10 bases lay in between. This CDR3 reads CASSLGGSGQYV. In DNA form, the CDR3 reads TGCGCCAGCAGCTTGGGCGGTTCTGGGCAGTACGTC.

The CDR3 reads CASSSAGQGAYEQYF. CDR3 nucleotide sequence: TGTGCCAGCAGCTCCGCGGGACAGGGAGCCTACGAGCAGTACTTC. J is TRBJ2-7 and V is TRBV5-5; TRBD1 matches 9 bases. J gave up 2 bases and V 3 bases, and 6 bases lay outside the gene matches. CDR3 size: 15 residues. Per germline, CDR1 SGHKS and CDR2 YYEKEE (reference sequence).

The sample holds a few counts of this clonotype. The J gene is TRBJ2-5, the V gene TRBV7-3; no reliable D call. Germline V gene sequence: CDR1 SGHTA, CDR2 FQGTGA. CDR3 size: 9 residues. In nucleotides, the CDR3 is TGTGCGGACGAGGAGACCCAGTACTTC. Amino acids: CADEETQYF.

This clonotype was seen a few times. The chain links TRBV7-2 to TRBJ1-5; D is unclear. The germline CDR1 and CDR2 sequences are SGHTA and FQGNSA. V dropped 6 bases and J dropped 4 bases, with 19 bases sitting between them. The CDR3 sequence is 16 residues long. This CDR3 is CASSLDRGGGNQPQHF. Written as DNA, the CDR3 is TGTGCCAGCAGTCTCGACCGGGGAGGAGGAAATCAGCCCCAGCATTTT.